This T cell receptor (beta chain) was identified in a study of T cell responses to AZD1222 COVID-19 vaccine. The germline V gene has CDR1 LNHDA and CDR2 SQIVND (reference sequence). The V end lost 7 bases, the J end lost 13 bases, and 16 bases lay between the germline ends. This CDR3 spans 11 amino acids. The assay was immunoSEQ multiplex PCR, and TCRdb's table has in-frame clones only and misses some. The sample contains 100,000 to 150,000 clones, about nine tenths of which appear only once. V gene TRBV19 combines with J gene TRBJ1-2, with D tentatively TRBD1 (6 bases). Sequences were derived from peripheral blood, sampled on day 0 of AZD1222 vaccination. The clonotype comes from an adult in good health. The CDR3 nucleotides are TGTGCCAGTAACCGAGGGGGGGGCCGCACCTTC. Translation gives CASNRGGGRTF.